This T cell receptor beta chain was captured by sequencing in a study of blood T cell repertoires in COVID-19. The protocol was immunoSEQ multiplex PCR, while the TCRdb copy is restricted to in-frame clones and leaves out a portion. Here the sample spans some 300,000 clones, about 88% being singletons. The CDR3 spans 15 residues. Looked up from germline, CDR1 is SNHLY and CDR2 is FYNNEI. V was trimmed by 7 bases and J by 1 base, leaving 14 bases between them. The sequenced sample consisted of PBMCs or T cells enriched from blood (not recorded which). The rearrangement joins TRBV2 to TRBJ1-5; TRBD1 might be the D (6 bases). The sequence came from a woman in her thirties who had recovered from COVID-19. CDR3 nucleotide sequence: TGTGCCAGCACATACAGGGTAGGAAGCAATCAGCCCCAGCATTTT. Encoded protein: CASTYRVGSNQPQHF.